Each of the 5 T cell receptor beta chains below was sequenced from the same sample in a study of blood T cell repertoires in COVID-19. Assay: immunoSEQ multiplex PCR; the TCRdb copy retains only in-frame clones and omits some. The data show roughly 410,000 clones, about 89% seen once. The sample was peripheral blood. The receptors derive from a woman in her forties with COVID-19, enrolled during active disease.

The genes are TRBV5-4 and TRBJ1-3; D not certain. The CDR3 covers 15 residues. Germline lookup yields CDR1 SGHNT and CDR2 YYREEE (reference sequence). The V end was cut by 6 bases, the J end by 0 bases, with 13 bases between. The CDR3 spells CASTPGRDSGNTIYF. CDR3 nucleotide sequence: TGTGCCAGCACCCCGGGAAGGGACTCTGGAAACACCATATATTTT.

The chain couples TRBV7-3 to TRBJ2-1; 7 positions agree with TRBD2. J was trimmed by 7 bases and V by 5 bases; bases with no gene match: 8. Germline assignment: CDR1 SGHTA and CDR2 FQGTGA. The CDR3 loop spans 14 amino acids. This chain's CDR3 is CASSGVGGPNEQFF. The CDR3 DNA follows: TGTGCCAGCAGCGGGGTGGGAGGGCCTAATGAGCAGTTCTTC.

J is TRBJ1-1 and V is TRBV18, with D uncertain. Trimming removed 3 bases at V and 1 base at J, with 9 bases between. Germline V gene sequence: CDR1 KGHSH, CDR2 LQKENI. CDR3 size: 14 residues. CDR3 coding DNA: TGTGCCAGCTCACCCTCTCCAGGGAACACTGAAGCTTTCTTT. The encoded protein is CASSPSPGNTEAFF.

The chain carries TRBV30 and TRBJ2-5; 7 bases fit TRBD1. Germline lookup yields CDR1 GTSNPN and CDR2 SVGIG (reference sequence). V shed 5 bases, J shed 3 bases, and the junction held 0 bases outside the gene matches. The CDR3 is 11 amino acids. CDR3 sequence (DNA): TGTGCCTGGGACAGGGAAGAGACCCAGTACTTC. Translating it yields CAWDREETQYF.

The chain combines TRBV6-6 with TRBJ2-5; 9 nucleotides match TRBD1. The V segment lost 2 bases and the J segment 4 bases; nucleotides outside the gene matches: 2. Germline lookup yields CDR1 MNHNY and CDR2 SVGAGI (reference sequence). This CDR3 spans 14 amino acids. CDR3 loop: CASSYRGQGETQYF. The DNA for the CDR3 is TGTGCCAGCAGTTACCGGGGACAGGGAGAGACCCAGTACTTC.